This T cell receptor beta chain came from a study of T cells in Graves' hyperthyroidism and ophthalmopathy. This clonotype was recorded at least ten times. The source material, RNA transcripts, was used to amplify TCR beta CDR3 regions. The HTBI primer set drove a first-round RT-PCR of the TCR CDR3. TCRdb called the multiplex PCR reads again in MiXCR, with one record for every CDR3 protein. Of 300,000 to 400,000 distinct CDR3 sequences in the sample, about 13% were seen once. This CDR3 has 13 amino acids. Per germline, CDR1 SNHLY and CDR2 FYNNEI. V dropped 4 bases and J dropped 3 bases, with 9 bases sitting between them.

V is TRBV2 and J is TRBJ1-2; D gene ambiguous. Sequenced sample: blood. The clonotype originates from a woman aged 18-30 years with Graves' hyperthyroidism. The DNA of the CDR3 is TGTGCCAGCAGTGTCCGCATCGACTATGGCTACACCTTC. Protein sequence: CASSVRIDYGYTF. Full variable domain (outside the CDR3, taken from reference TRBV2 and TRBJ1-2): EPEVTQTPSHQVTQMGQEVILRCVPISNHLYFYWYRQILGQKVEFLVSFYNNEISEKSEIFDDQFSVERPDGSNFTLKIRSTKLEDSAMYFCASSVRIDYGYTFGSGTRLTVV.